The clone carrying this TCR beta chain was observed a few times. CD4+ cells yielded CD45RA+ naive and CD45RA-negative memory subsets. The sample comes from a study of shared clonotypes between healthy human individuals. The method was immunoSEQ multiplex PCR; TCRdb's version includes in-frame clones alone and lacks a portion of them. The sample holds about 2.3 million clones, 80% to 95% seen once. The germline V gene has CDR1 SQVTM and CDR2 ANQGSEA. This CDR3 is 14 amino acids long. The ends lost 3 bases at V and 6 bases at J; junction bases unmatched: 10. Input material: naive CD4+ T cells from PBMCs. Subset reported: CD45RA+ positively selected. The receptor comes from a man between 18 and 35 years old in good health. Some clones in this sample may be carry-over from other donors' samples. The rearrangement links TRBV29-1 to TRBJ1-1; the match to TRBD1 covers 7 bases. The DNA of the CDR3 is TGCAGCGTTGAGTGGGGCAGGGGGTTGGCTGAAGCTTTCTTT. It yields the protein CSVEWGRGLAEAFF.